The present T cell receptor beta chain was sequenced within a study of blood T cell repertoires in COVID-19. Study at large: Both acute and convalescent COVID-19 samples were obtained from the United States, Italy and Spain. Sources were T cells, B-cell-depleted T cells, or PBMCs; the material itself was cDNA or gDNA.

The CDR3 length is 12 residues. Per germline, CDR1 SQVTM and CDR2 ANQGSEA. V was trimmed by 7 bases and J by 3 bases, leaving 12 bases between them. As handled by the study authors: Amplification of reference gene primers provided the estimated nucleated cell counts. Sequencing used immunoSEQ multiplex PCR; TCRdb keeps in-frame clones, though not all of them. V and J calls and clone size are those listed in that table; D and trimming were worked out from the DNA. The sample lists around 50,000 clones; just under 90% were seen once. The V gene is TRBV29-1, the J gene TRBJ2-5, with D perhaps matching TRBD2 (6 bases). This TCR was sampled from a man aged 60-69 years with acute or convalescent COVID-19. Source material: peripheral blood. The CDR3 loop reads CSGRASKETQYF. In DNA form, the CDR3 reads TGCAGCGGGAGGGCCAGCAAAGAGACCCAGTACTTC.